What follows describes a single TCR beta chain. The source of the sample is a study of shared clonotypes between healthy human individuals. Naive CD8 cells were CD45RO-negative, positively selected for CCR7, excluding terminally differentiated effector memory CD45RA+ cells. The CDR3 sequence is 14 residues long. V lost 3 bases to trimming and J lost 4 bases, with 10 bases between them. Germline V gene data show CDR1 as MNHNS and CDR2 as SASEGT. TCRdb keeps only in-frame clones here, not all; method: immunoSEQ multiplex PCR. Among about 2 million clones listed, 85% to 95% were seen once. The sample was naive CD8+ T cells sorted from blood. The clonotype was recovered from a man aged 18 to 35 in good health. The chain recombines TRBV6-1 with TRBJ2-1; no definite D call. CDR3 region: CASSDYRIYNEQFF. The DNA of the CDR3 is TGTGCCAGCAGTGACTACAGAATATACAATGAGCAGTTCTTC.